This T cell receptor (beta chain) was recovered during a study of cytomegalovirus exposure and HLA in healthy donors. Researchers ran the PCR with 60 Vbeta and 13 Jbeta primers. Using immunoSEQ multiplex PCR, the repertoire was profiled, and TCRdb retains in-frame clones only, with some absent. The sample includes about 110,000 clones, approximately 78% seen only once; the top ten take roughly 1.2%. The receptor was isolated from a woman under 40 in good health and CMV-seronegative. The material sequenced was PBMCs.

The CDR3: CASSHTPGQGVLEQYF. The CDR3 DNA is TGTGCCAGCAGTCACACTCCGGGACAGGGGGTCCTCGAGCAGTACTTC. The V call is TRBV6-6, the J call TRBJ2-7; 11 bases align to TRBD1. Germline CDR1 is MNHNY and CDR2 is SVGAGI (reference sequence). The CDR3 extends over 16 amino acids. Trimming took 5 bases from V and 6 from J; bases not matched to a gene: 12.